This TCR beta chain was recorded in a study of cytomegalovirus exposure and HLA in healthy donors. The PCR used 60 Vbeta and 13 Jbeta primers. Methods used by the authors: In a later analysis, the count reached some 73 million unique TCR beta chains, with about 9.9 million shared. The table came from immunoSEQ multiplex PCR; TCRdb's copy has only in-frame clones and leaves some out. V, J and clone size are those of that table, while D and trimming were read from the DNA. The sample has roughly 130,000 clones; over 8% are singletons. This clone was picked up a small number of times. Antigen: not known. Germline assignment: CDR1 KGHSH and CDR2 LQKENI. The CDR3 is made up of 14 amino acids. Unmatched junction bases numbered 3, after V lost 3 bases and J lost 2 bases. Broader study findings: As was reported, the HLA-A and HLA-B alleles of most subjects were accurately predicted from TCR beta sequences.

The V and J genes are TRBV18 and TRBJ1-2, with 7 bases matching TRBD1. The source material was PBMCs. The sequence was collected from a middle-aged man in good health and CMV-seronegative. The CDR3 reads CASSPSTGNYGYTF. The CDR3 DNA reads as TGTGCCAGCTCACCCTCGACAGGGAACTATGGCTACACCTTC. Full variable domain (rest looked up from reference TRBV18 and TRBJ1-2): NAGVMQNPRHLVRRRGQEARLRCSPMKGHSHVYWYRQLPEEGLKFMVYLQKENIIDESGMPKERFSAEFPKEGPSILRIQQVVRGDSAAYFCASSPSTGNYGYTFGSGTRLTVV.